A selection of T cell receptor beta chains follows, all from one sample in a study of spatial heterogeneity in lung cancer. TCRdb fed the 5' RACE reads into MiXCR, producing one record per CDR3 protein. The sample carries around 41,000 distinct CDR3 sequences, around 6.5% recorded once. The sequenced sample was PBMCs, obtained at surgery. The receptors derive from a female donor with early-stage non-small cell lung cancer. Both conserved end residues are part of each CDR3. Fields, in order: CDR3 protein, CDR3 DNA, D gene, clone size, J gene, CDR3 length, V gene. A D gene is named only where the DNA matches it firmly. Clone sizes are given selectively: once, few, many, or a class where the clone is expanded.

CDR3aa: CASRGGTEAFF
CDR3nt: TGTGCCAGCAGGGGTGGCACTGAAGCTTTCTTT
d_gene: .
abundance: .
j_gene: TRBJ1-1
len: 11
v_gene: TRBV6-2/TRBV6-3

CDR3aa: CAGQGNTEAFF
CDR3nt: TGTGCCGGACAGGGGAACACTGAAGCTTTCTTT
d_gene: TRBD1
abundance: few
j_gene: TRBJ1-1
len: 11
v_gene: TRBV2

CDR3aa: CSAGGSYNQPQHF
CDR3nt: TGCAGTGCTGGGGGGAGCTACAATCAGCCCCAGCATTTT
d_gene: .
abundance: few
j_gene: TRBJ1-5
len: 13
v_gene: TRBV20-1

CDR3aa: CASSPSLTWGMNTEAFF
CDR3nt: TGTGCCAGCTCACCGTCCCTGACGTGGGGAATGAACACTGAAGCTTTCTTT
d_gene: .
abundance: few
j_gene: TRBJ1-1
len: 17
v_gene: TRBV18

CDR3aa: CASSPQGTSRAEAFF
CDR3nt: TGTGCCAGCAGCCCTCAAGGGACTTCGAGGGCTGAAGCTTTCTTT
d_gene: .
abundance: few
j_gene: TRBJ1-1
len: 15
v_gene: TRBV7-9

CDR3aa: CASRGSGRGNEQFF
CDR3nt: TGTGCCAGCAGGGGCTCTGGGAGGGGCAATGAGCAGTTCTTC
d_gene: TRBD2
abundance: few
j_gene: TRBJ2-1
len: 14
v_gene: TRBV7-2

CDR3aa: CAIASLDEQYF
CDR3nt: TGTGCCATCGCCTCCCTAGACGAGCAGTACTTC
d_gene: .
abundance: many
j_gene: TRBJ2-7
len: 11
v_gene: TRBV10-3

CDR3aa: CASSPTAGLGYQETQYF
CDR3nt: TGTGCCAGCAGCCCAACCGCGGGGTTGGGGTACCAAGAGACCCAGTACTTC
d_gene: .
abundance: few
j_gene: TRBJ2-5
len: 17
v_gene: TRBV5-4

CDR3aa: CASSVGPSYTDTQYF
CDR3nt: TGTGCCAGCAGTGTCGGTCCCTCCTACACAGATACGCAGTATTTT
d_gene: .
abundance: many
j_gene: TRBJ2-3
len: 15
v_gene: TRBV2

CDR3aa: CASSFRDGTEAFF
CDR3nt: TGTGCCAGCAGTTTCCGGGATGGCACTGAAGCTTTCTTT
d_gene: .
abundance: many
j_gene: TRBJ1-1
len: 13
v_gene: TRBV27

CDR3aa: CSTTLAGGVKDTQYF
CDR3nt: TGCAGTACTACCTTAGCGGGGGGGGTTAAAGATACGCAGTATTTT
d_gene: TRBD2
abundance: many
j_gene: TRBJ2-3
len: 15
v_gene: TRBV20-1

CDR3aa: CASSSPATGGETQYF
CDR3nt: TGTGCCAGCAGCTCTCCGGCGACAGGGGGAGAGACCCAGTACTTC
d_gene: TRBD1
abundance: few
j_gene: TRBJ2-5
len: 15
v_gene: TRBV11-1

CDR3aa: CASKPKAGGPANEQFF
CDR3nt: TGTGCCAGCAAACCTAAAGCGGGGGGGCCGGCAAATGAGCAGTTCTTC
d_gene: TRBD2
abundance: many
j_gene: TRBJ2-1
len: 16
v_gene: TRBV12-3/TRBV12-4

CDR3aa: CSARGGSGGNEKLFF
CDR3nt: TGCAGTGCTAGAGGAGGGTCAGGGGGCAATGAAAAACTGTTTTTT
d_gene: TRBD1
abundance: .
j_gene: TRBJ1-4
len: 15
v_gene: TRBV20-1

CDR3aa: CSVFDRGPGYTF
CDR3nt: TGCAGCGTTTTTGACAGGGGTCCTGGCTACACCTTC
d_gene: TRBD1
abundance: many
j_gene: TRBJ1-2
len: 12
v_gene: TRBV29-1

CDR3aa: CASSEEGLDRAFF
CDR3nt: TGTGCCAGCAGTGAAGAAGGGTTGGATCGAGCTTTCTTT
d_gene: .
abundance: many
j_gene: TRBJ1-1
len: 13
v_gene: TRBV6-4

CDR3aa: CASSSSRANYGYTF
CDR3nt: TGTGCCAGCAGTTCAAGTAGGGCGAACTATGGCTACACCTTC
d_gene: .
abundance: many
j_gene: TRBJ1-2
len: 14
v_gene: TRBV6-2/TRBV6-3

CDR3aa: CASSLKRTLNTEAFF
CDR3nt: TGTGCCAGCAGTTTGAAAAGGACCTTGAACACTGAAGCTTTCTTT
d_gene: .
abundance: many
j_gene: TRBJ1-1
len: 15
v_gene: TRBV12-3/TRBV12-4

CDR3aa: CASSPRRPDRVTF
CDR3nt: TGTGCCAGCAGTCCAAGACGGCCCGACAGGGTGACCTTC
d_gene: TRBD1
abundance: many
j_gene: TRBJ1-2
len: 13
v_gene: TRBV6-5

CDR3aa: CASTTGASLYNEQFF
CDR3nt: TGTGCCAGTACCACCGGTGCCAGCCTCTACAATGAGCAGTTCTTC
d_gene: .
abundance: few
j_gene: TRBJ2-1
len: 15
v_gene: TRBV19

CDR3aa: CASSQDKGTANEKLFF
CDR3nt: TGCGCCAGCAGCCAAGATAAAGGGACAGCAAATGAAAAACTGTTTTTT
d_gene: TRBD1
abundance: few
j_gene: TRBJ1-4
len: 16
v_gene: TRBV4-3

CDR3aa: CASSAPPTDTQYF
CDR3nt: TGTGCCAGCAGTGCCCCCCCCACAGATACGCAGTATTTT
d_gene: .
abundance: many
j_gene: TRBJ2-3
len: 13
v_gene: TRBV28

CDR3aa: CASSSTGTAGYTF
CDR3nt: TGTGCCAGCAGCTCCACCGGGACTGCGGGCTACACCTTC
d_gene: .
abundance: many
j_gene: TRBJ1-2
len: 13
v_gene: TRBV7-9

CDR3aa: CASSLNTGVTEAFF
CDR3nt: TGTGCCAGCAGTTTAAATACCGGGGTTACTGAAGCTTTCTTT
d_gene: .
abundance: .
j_gene: TRBJ1-1
len: 14
v_gene: TRBV28